The clone carrying this T cell receptor beta chain was counted ten times or more. What it binds is unknown. The germline gene is not matched at one end of the junction; a read error may be the cause. These data originate in a study of neurological immune-mediated disorders. Preparation of the unsorted libraries drew on 2 million PBMCs stored at -80 C. Germline CDR1 is SSHAT and CDR2 is FNYEAQ (reference sequence). The CDR3 consists of 15 residues. Study outcomes and limitations: HTLV-1-associated myelopathy had the most TCR clonal expansion, whereas multiple sclerosis had the least (lower than in healthy controls).

Each CDR3 protein gets one entry after TCRdb re-called the 5' RACE reads with MiXCR. Among about 59,000 distinct CDR3 sequences listed, about 3.7% were seen once. V gene TRBV7-7 combines with J gene TRBJ2-3; D may match TRBD1 or TRBD2 (5 bases each). Sequenced material: PBMCs. The TCR was taken from a woman between 45 and 65 years old with multiple sclerosis. Here the CDR3 DNA reads TGTGCTAGCAGCAAGTGGGACGGATACACAGATACGCAGTATTTT. It specifies CASSKWDGYTDTQYF.